This T cell receptor beta chain was captured in a study of T cells in localized non-small cell lung cancer. Generated by immunoSEQ multiplex PCR, the TCRdb table keeps only in-frame clones and is missing some. The table includes 24,000 or so clones, about nine tenths detected once. The CDR3 spans 16 residues. CDR1 and CDR2 (germline): MGHRA, YSYEKL. Trimming removed 4 bases at V and 4 bases at J, with 18 bases between. Study results and caveats: An association was observed between higher blood T cell density and longer overall survival. Appearing in adjacent lung were a median about 50 of the top 100 tumor clones. Peak T cell clonality was found in uninvolved adjacent lung, exceeding tumor. Sequencing was restricted to one tumor region; therefore, heterogeneity remains possible.

Of note for this clone: Its specificity is not known.

The TCR comes from a woman aged 40 to 75 with stage I lung adenocarcinoma. Sequencing was performed on peripheral blood, taken before any cancer treatment. J is TRBJ2-3 and V is TRBV4-1; weak D call: TRBD1 (6 bases). The CDR3 loop reads CASSPLGGIGADTQYF. As DNA, the CDR3 is TGCGCCAGCAGCCCCTTAGGGGGAATCGGCGCAGATACGCAGTATTTT.